This entry is about one T cell receptor (beta chain). The antigen this receptor binds is unknown. Within one base of it there is no much larger clone, and no base qualities were kept. The sample originates from a study of blood T cell repertoires in COVID-19 (dated by TCRdb to between 2020 and 2021). For context, the study as a whole: Samples covering the acute and convalescent phases of COVID-19 were provided by collaborators in the United States, Italy and Spain. Where available, HLA class I and class II types were taken from metadata supplied by the sample provider and were not determined by assay-based typing. The samples were drawn from two sources: the first 160 participants of the ongoing ImmuneRACE study, and over 950 subjects contributed by 6 global collaborators. Deeply sampled blood TCRbeta repertoires from subjects exposed to, actively infected with, or recovered from COVID-19 were included in the dataset. The prospective study material was composed of cDNA or gDNA derived from T cells, B-cell-depleted T cells, or PBMCs. The repertoires were made available in a free public database intended to serve as a resource for research on the immune response to SARS-CoV-2. Nearly every sample came with metadata listing a de-identified subject ID, COVID-19 status, age in years and sex. The study at large found these results: How much clinical and demographic metadata was included differed by source and by participant, and the metadata was provided uncurated.

From the cysteine up to the phenylalanine, the CDR3 has a length of 13 residues. Only the CDR3 DNA is retained, 39 bases long and in frame from the first base. Reading the germline V gene gives CDR1 SQVTM and CDR2 ANQGSEA. V is shortened by 4 bases, J by 2 bases, and the region joining them spans 11 bases. TCRbeta CDR3 regions were amplified from genomic DNA using the immunoSEQ Assay, a bias-controlled multiplex PCR. Processing in the source paper ran as follows. Within the assay, amplification of reference gene primers was used to estimate how many nucleated cells each sample contained. Sequence reads were collapsed and filtered to measure the absolute abundance of every unique TCRbeta CDR3 rearrangement. For each sample, productive Simpson clonality was calculated by taking the square root of Simpson's diversity index across productive rearrangements. TCRdb's version of the immuneACCESS table is confined to in-frame rearrangements and falls short of the full clone set. An unresolved V gene accounts for under half of the shortfall where checked; the remainder is of unknown origin. From that table come the V and J calls and clone size; the DNA was used to work out D and trimming. Here the sample has about 79,000 clones; roughly 89% occur a single time. The biggest ten clones account for 11% to 15% of the sample.

Each collaborating institution followed its own protocols to collect whole blood in K2EDTA tubes. For TCRbeta analysis, collaborator samples were shipped as frozen whole blood, as isolated PBMCs, or as DNA extracted from either sample type. The sample consisted of peripheral blood. The chain joins TRBV29-1 to TRBJ1-1, with no D gene named confidently. The TCR was taken from a man between 65 and 80 years old with active or convalescent COVID-19. The DNA reads as follows: TGCAGCGTTGTGGTAACAACAAACACTGAAGCTTTCTTT. It translates as CSVVVTTNTEAFF.